What follows are 18 T cell receptor beta chains derived from one specimen sequenced in a study of blood T cell repertoires in COVID-19. TCRdb's table, derived via immunoSEQ multiplex PCR, lists solely in-frame clones and lacks some. The profile shows about 190,000 clones, about 83% of them singletons. Specimen: peripheral blood. These receptors were obtained from a woman under 30 who had recovered from COVID-19.

The rearrangement joins TRBV12-3 or TRBV12-4 to TRBJ2-4; no definite D call. The V end lost 7 bases, the J end lost 6 bases, and 13 bases lay between the germline ends. CDR3 length: 13 amino acids. CDR3: CASTKRTVNIQYF. The CDR3 bases are TGTGCCAGCACCAAGAGAACGGTAAACATTCAGTACTTC.

CDR3: CASSQDRARQPQHF. For the CDR3, the DNA is TGTGCCAGCAGCCAAGACAGGGCGCGGCAGCCCCAGCATTTT. The rearrangement joins TRBV3-1 (or the pseudogene TRBV3-2) to TRBJ1-5, with D perhaps TRBD1 (5 bases). This CDR3 is built from 14 residues. V lost 0 bases and J lost 7, with 10 bases in between. Germline V gene sequence: CDR1 LGHDT, CDR2 YNNKEL (reference sequence).

The chain employs TRBV4-3 and TRBJ2-3; TRBD2 is a possible D gene (5 bases). V was clipped by 1 base and J by 2 bases, with 16 bases between them. In germline, CDR1 is LGHNA, CDR2 YSLEER. This CDR3 region has 17 residues. The chain's CDR3 is CASSQGGAALTTDTQYF. Here the CDR3 DNA reads TGCGCCAGCAGCCAAGGGGGAGCGGCGCTCACCACAGATACGCAGTATTTT.

The chain combines TRBV19 with TRBJ1-5, with 7 bases lining up with TRBD1. The junction had 8 bases not matched to a gene; V was cut back by 6 bases and J by 3 bases. This CDR3 is built from 15 residues. CDR1 is LNHDA and CDR2 is SQIVND in the germline V gene (reference sequence). The CDR3: CASSIGDSNNQPQHF. The CDR3 bases are TGTGCCAGTAGCATCGGGGACAGCAACAATCAGCCCCAGCATTTT.

This sequence joins TRBV21-1 and TRBJ1-5. TRBV21-1 is a known pseudogene. The CDR3 totals 17 residues. CDR3 coding DNA: TGTGCCAGCAGCAAAGCCTCGAGCGGAGAACTCAATCAGCCCCAGCATTTT. Translating gives CASSKASSGELNQPQHF.

The chain couples TRBV3-1 (or the pseudogene TRBV3-2) to TRBJ2-5; the match to TRBD2 covers 11 bases. The CDR3 covers 18 residues. The ends lost 3 bases at V and 0 bases at J; junction bases unmatched: 9. CDR1 is LGHDT, CDR2 YNNKEL, per germline (reference sequence). CDR3 amino acids: CASSHRLAGTLYQETQYF. CDR3 DNA: TGTGCCAGCAGCCACCGACTAGCGGGAACGCTATACCAAGAGACCCAGTACTTC.

This clone occurred once. The V gene is TRBV4-1, the J gene TRBJ2-3, with D possibly matching TRBD2 (6 bases). Germline CDR1 is MGHRA and CDR2 is YSYEKL. V lost 4 bases and J 6 bases, leaving 17 bases between the germline ends. This CDR3 region has 15 residues. In nucleotides, the CDR3 is TGCGCCAGCAGCCCGGCCCGGGGACTCTCCGATACGCAGTATTTT. Translation: CASSPARGLSDTQYF.

This chain joins TRBV15 and TRBJ2-2, with 10 bases matching TRBD1. J lost 8 bases, V lost 0 bases, and 9 bases had no gene match. CDR3 length: 17 residues. The germline CDR1 and CDR2 sequences are LNHNV and YYDKDF (reference sequence). The CDR3 reads CATSRDSDRGHFGELFF. The CDR3 DNA sequence: TGTGCCACCAGCAGAGATTCAGACAGGGGGCATTTTGGGGAGCTGTTTTTT.

The rearrangement joins TRBV6-2 or TRBV6-3 to TRBJ2-7; TRBD2 matches at 11 bases. The germline CDR1 and CDR2 sequences are MNHEY and SVGEGT. The CDR3 totals 15 residues. Trimming at V came to 6 bases and at J to 3 bases, leaving 7 bases not matched to a gene. DNA for the CDR3: TGTGCCAGCAGCCCTACTAGCGGGAGATTCTACGAGCAGTACGTC. This translates into CASSPTSGRFYEQYV.

A single count supports this clone. V is TRBV25-1 and J is TRBJ1-4; TRBD1 matches at 7 bases. The V gene's germline CDR1 is MGHDK and CDR2 SYGVNS. With V trimmed by 2 bases and J by 8 bases, 11 bases remained unmatched. The CDR3 covers 16 residues. The CDR3 sequence: CASSEIFPGGQEKLFF. In DNA form, the CDR3 reads TGTGCCAGCAGTGAAATATTCCCCGGGGGACAGGAAAAACTGTTTTTT.

As regards this clone: Other DNA sequences of this sample code for an identical CDR3. V gene TRBV18 combines with J gene TRBJ1-3; 11 bases are shared with TRBD1. With 6 bases clipped from V and 4 bases from J, the junction kept 5 bases outside the gene matches. The length of the CDR3 is 15 residues. Germline CDR1 is KGHSH and CDR2 is LQKENI. CDR3 residues: CASSPDRGPGNTIYF. In DNA, the CDR3 is TGTGCCAGCTCCCCGGACAGGGGGCCAGGAAACACCATATATTTT.

The V gene is TRBV5-1, the J gene TRBJ2-3, with TRBD1 matching over 8 bases. The CDR3 has 14 residues. Germline CDR1 and CDR2: SGHRS and YFSETQ. J was trimmed by 5 bases and V by 7 bases; bases with no gene match: 9. The CDR3 DNA follows: TGCGCCAGCGGCCGGACAGGGTTTGAAGATACGCAGTATTTT. The encoded protein is CASGRTGFEDTQYF.

The chain combines TRBV7-6 with TRBJ2-7, with 7 bases that match TRBD1. V gave up 1 base and J gave up 3 bases; unmatched junction bases: 9. Germline V gene data show CDR1 as SGHVS and CDR2 as FNYEAQ. This CDR3 comprises 16 residues. CDR3 region: CASSLGPRTGRYEQYV. For the CDR3, the DNA is TGTGCCAGCAGCTTAGGGCCCCGGACAGGTCGCTACGAGCAGTACGTC.

The chain couples TRBV11-3 to TRBJ2-1, with 10 bases that match TRBD2. The CDR3 has 15 amino acids. The germline CDR1 and CDR2 sequences are SGHNT and YENEEA. V was pared by 5 bases and J by 5 bases, with 6 bases of the junction left unmatched. For the CDR3, the DNA is TGTGCCAGCAGCCGCGGGACTAGCGTAAACAATGAGCAGTTCTTC. Residues: CASSRGTSVNNEQFF.

Notes on this clone: At the DNA level, this CDR3 is encoded by other sequences in the same sample as well. The genes are TRBV7-9 and TRBJ1-1, with D tentatively TRBD1 (5 bases). The CDR3 runs 14 residues. V lost 2 bases and J 1 base, leaving 8 bases between the germline ends. The germline V gene has CDR1 SEHNR and CDR2 FQNEAQ (reference sequence). This CDR3 is CASSLQGGNTEAFF. CDR3 DNA: TGTGCCAGCAGCTTACAGGGCGGGAACACTGAAGCTTTCTTT.

The chain is built from TRBV18 and TRBJ1-2; the D gene is possibly TRBD1 (6 bases). The V gene's germline CDR1 is KGHSH and CDR2 LQKENI. Trimming took off 3 bases at V and 4 bases at J, with 9 bases between the two ends. The CDR3 runs 13 residues. The DNA for the CDR3 is TGTGCCAGCTCACCCGACAGGTCCTATGGCTACACCTTC. This encodes CASSPDRSYGYTF.

The chain recombines TRBV19 with TRBJ2-1; tentative D call: TRBD2 (5 bases). The V gene lost 3 bases and the J gene lost 5 bases, with 20 bases spanning the gap. The CDR3 loop spans 17 amino acids. CDR1 LNHDA and CDR2 SQIVND come from the germline V gene (reference sequence). Written as DNA, the CDR3 is TGTGCCAGTAGTATCTCCCCCGCCCTAGCACGGCACAATGAGCAGTTCTTC. Translating it yields CASSISPALARHNEQFF.

The rearrangement joins TRBV5-1 to TRBJ2-7, with TRBD1 as a possible D gene (5 bases). This CDR3 comprises 14 residues. In germline, CDR1 is SGHRS, CDR2 YFSETQ. V lost 3 bases to trimming and J lost 2 bases, with 12 bases between them. DNA of the CDR3: TGCGCCAGCAGCTCACCGGACACCCCCTACGAGCAGTACTTC. This codes for CASSSPDTPYEQYF.